This T cell receptor (beta chain) was profiled in a study of human T cells and chemical hapten exposure. Time point described: pre-sensitization, week 0. Regarding treatment: therapeutic diphenylcyclopropenone sensitization with weekly scalp DPC. TCRdb ran MiXCR on the RACE reads and lists one entry per CDR3 protein. The sample contains tens of thousands of distinct CDR3 sequences, about 15% of which appear only once. This clonotype was seen more than once but under ten times. V gave up 3 bases and J gave up 6 bases; unmatched junction bases: 1. This CDR3 is 14 amino acids long. CDR1 is SGHTA, CDR2 FQGNSA, per germline.

This clonotype was sampled from a woman aged 45-65 years with alopecia areata. Some clones in this sample may be carry-over from other donors' samples. This sequence joins TRBV7-2 and TRBJ2-4; 11 nucleotides match TRBD2. Material: whole blood, obtained in connection with sensitization to the hapten diphenylcyclopropenone (DPC). This CDR3 reads CASSFGTSGNIQYF. The CDR3 coding sequence is TGTGCCAGCAGCTTTGGGACTAGCGGAAACATTCAGTACTTC.